The table lists the clone carrying this T cell receptor (beta chain) with many counts. Antigen: not known. This sample stems from a study of CD8 T cells in ankylosing spondylitis. Notes on the study in general: Reactive arthritis synovial fluid and blood previously showed some of these motif variants. A motif in TCR beta, a set of 8 or 9 highly homologous variants, appeared characteristic of ankylosing spondylitis blood.

Germline assignment: CDR1 SGHRS and CDR2 YFSETQ. Deletions cut 4 bases from V and 3 bases from J, with 11 bases between. The CDR3 sequence is 13 residues long. Libraries for TCR beta were made by quantitative 5'-RACE with molecular barcodes. Using its own MiXCR run on the 5' RACE reads, TCRdb lists one record per CDR3 protein. The sample holds some 800,000 distinct CDR3 sequences, about 11% seen once. The chain combines TRBV5-1 with TRBJ2-7; possible D gene TRBD1, 5 bases. Input material: blood, either unsorted or a sorted T cell fraction (not recorded which). This TCR was recovered from a male donor with ankylosing spondylitis. In nucleotides, the CDR3 is TGCGCCAGCAGCCCGACAGATCGCTACGAGCAGTACTTC. Encoded protein: CASSPTDRYEQYF.